These 18 T cell receptor beta chains were all obtained from the same sample, sequenced in a study of control samples from healthy donors and cancer patients. Data came from immunoSEQ multiplex PCR; TCRdb stores just in-frame clones and leaves some out. The data contain about 160,000 clones, roughly 94% of them singletons. The sample consisted of blood. Receptors were obtained from a woman between 40 and 55 years old in good health.

V gene TRBV30 combines with J gene TRBJ2-7, with D possibly TRBD1 on 6 matching bases. V was clipped by 2 bases and J by 6 bases, with 14 bases between them. The germline gives CDR1 GTSNPN, CDR2 SVGIG (reference sequence). The CDR3 sequence is 13 residues long. CDR3 residues: CAWSNNRDGEQYF. CDR3 DNA: TGTGCCTGGAGTAACAACAGGGACGGCGAGCAGTACTTC.

The V and J genes are TRBV6-5 and TRBJ2-7, with D possibly matching TRBD1 (5 bases). Germline CDR1 is MNHEY and CDR2 is SVGAGI. CDR3 length equals 13 residues. V dropped 7 bases and J dropped 2 bases, with 12 bases sitting between them. The CDR3 reads CASTLDTAYEQYF. DNA for the CDR3: TGTGCCAGCACCTTGGACACAGCCTACGAGCAGTACTTC.

V is TRBV18 and J is TRBJ1-1; D not certain. The CDR3 runs to 13 residues. The V gene's germline CDR1 is KGHSH and CDR2 LQKENI. The V end was cut by 3 bases, the J end by 3 bases, with 8 bases between. The CDR3 region is CASSPPPDTEAFF. The DNA for the CDR3 is TGTGCCAGCTCACCCCCTCCCGACACTGAAGCTTTCTTT. The whole variable domain, filled in from reference TRBV18 and TRBJ1-1, reads NAGVMQNPRHLVRRRGQEARLRCSPMKGHSHVYWYRQLPEEGLKFMVYLQKENIIDESGMPKERFSAEFPKEGPSILRIQQVVRGDSAAYFCASSPPPDTEAFFGQGTRLTVV.

This chain joins TRBV2 and TRBJ2-7; 8 nucleotides match TRBD2. Germline V gives CDR1 SNHLY, CDR2 FYNNEI. This CDR3 contains 15 residues. V lost 7 bases, J lost 7 bases, and 15 bases stayed unmatched. The CDR3: CASKVLADQAREQYF. The CDR3 DNA reads TGTGCCAGCAAAGTACTAGCGGACCAAGCGAGAGAGCAGTACTTC.

The rearrangement links TRBV27 to TRBJ2-2, with 16 bases lining up with TRBD2. This CDR3 is built from 19 residues. Trimming took 2 bases from V and 1 from J; bases not matched to a gene: 4. Germline V gives CDR1 MNHEY, CDR2 SMNVEV (reference sequence). The CDR3 sequence: CASSLTGTSGRGNTGELFF. CDR3 sequence (DNA): TGTGCCAGCAGTTTAACCGGGACTAGCGGGAGGGGGAACACCGGGGAGCTGTTTTTT.

The J gene is TRBJ2-5, the V gene TRBV6-5, with 9 bases aligning to TRBD2. V lost 6 bases to trimming and J lost 3 bases; unmatched junction nucleotides: 2. Germline V gene sequence: CDR1 MNHEY, CDR2 SVGAGI. The length of the CDR3 is 13 residues. This CDR3 is CASRVAGEETQYF. In DNA form, the CDR3 reads TGTGCCAGCAGAGTAGCGGGAGAAGAGACCCAGTACTTC.

The chain links TRBV28 to TRBJ1-1, with D possibly being TRBD1 (5 bases). There are 13 residues in the CDR3. The germline V and J ends were trimmed by 1 base and 5 bases, with 8 bases remaining between them. Germline CDR1 is MDHEN and CDR2 is SYDVKM. CDR3 DNA: TGTGCCAGCAGTTTATCAGGGTCAACTGAAGCTTTCTTT. This codes for CASSLSGSTEAFF.

CDR3 loop: CASRKGQVLSGYTF. The CDR3 bases are TGTGCCAGCAGAAAGGGACAGGTGCTTTCTGGCTACACCTTC. The chain combines TRBV21-1 with TRBJ1-2; the table's D call, TRBD1, was not checked against the DNA. TRBV21-1 is classified as a pseudogene. This CDR3 spans 14 amino acids.

The chain carries TRBV5-3 and TRBJ2-3; D not resolved. TRBV5-3 is noted as an ORF with a role that remains uncertain. Trimming took 5 bases from V and 1 from J, leaving 11 bases between them. The CDR3 has 14 amino acids. This chain's CDR3 is CARRGVGRTDTQYF. CDR3 DNA: TGTGCCAGAAGGGGTGTAGGCCGCACAGATACGCAGTATTTT.

The chain is built from TRBV27 and TRBJ1-5, with TRBD1 as a possible D gene (6 bases). This CDR3 has 14 amino acids. CDR1 MNHEY and CDR2 SMNVEV come from the germline V gene (reference sequence). The V gene lost 7 bases and the J gene lost 2 bases, with 12 bases spanning the gap. The CDR3 sequence: CASNRAGGNQPQHF. The CDR3, as DNA: TGTGCCAGCAACAGGGCAGGGGGCAATCAGCCCCAGCATTTT.

This chain connects TRBV7-2 to TRBJ2-4; 8 bases are shared with TRBD1. Germline CDR1 reads SGHTA; CDR2 reads FQGNSA. Trimming took 5 bases from V and 9 from J; bases not matched to a gene: 9. The CDR3 has 14 residues. CDR3 in amino acids: CASSPQTGASIQYF. The CDR3, as DNA: TGTGCCAGCAGCCCTCAGACAGGGGCAAGCATTCAGTACTTC.

The chain has TRBV9 and TRBJ2-7; D remains ambiguous. With 0 bases removed from V and 1 base from J, the gap between germline ends came to 8 bases. CDR3 length: 14 amino acids. Germline loops: CDR1 SGDLS, CDR2 YYNGEE. CDR3 loop: CASSVDGRSYEQYF. The DNA for the CDR3 is TGTGCCAGCAGCGTAGATGGCAGATCCTACGAGCAGTACTTC.

This sequence joins TRBV6-1 and TRBJ1-2, with TRBD1 matching 8 bases. The trim removed 1 base at V and 8 bases at J, leaving 6 bases unmatched. Germline values: CDR1 MNHNS, CDR2 SASEGT. CDR3 size: 14 residues. The CDR3 DNA reads TGTGCCAGCAGTGAAGGGACAGGGATTGGCGGCTACACCTTC. Translation: CASSEGTGIGGYTF.

The V gene is TRBV11-1, the J gene TRBJ2-3; maybe TRBD1 (6 bases). Looked up from germline, CDR1 is SGHAT and CDR2 is FQDESV (reference sequence). The CDR3 consists of 15 residues. Deletions cut 5 bases from V and 0 bases from J, with 12 bases between. The CDR3 here is CASSPRGKSTDTQYF. The CDR3 bases are TGTGCCAGCAGCCCGAGGGGGAAAAGCACAGATACGCAGTATTTT.

The gene calls are TRBV6-1 and TRBJ1-2; TRBD1 matches 8 bases. The CDR3 sequence is 16 residues long. CDR1 is MNHNS, CDR2 SASEGT, per germline. Trimming at V came to 6 bases and at J to 1 base, leaving 10 bases not matched to a gene. The CDR3 nucleotides are TGTGCCAGCAGGGAACAGACAGGGGCGAATAACTATGGCTACACCTTC. Its translation: CASREQTGANNYGYTF.

The gene calls are TRBV12-2 and TRBJ2-5; the D segment call TRBD1 is taken from the table without a DNA check. TRBV12-2 is deemed a pseudogene. The CDR3 extends over 13 amino acids. DNA for the CDR3: TGTGCAAGTCGCTTATCGGCAGGCGAGACCCAGTACTTC. It specifies CASRLSAGETQYF.

The J gene is TRBJ2-7, the V gene TRBV6-1; D is undetermined. The V gene lost 3 bases and the J gene lost 4 bases, with 13 bases spanning the gap. The CDR3 runs to 14 residues. The germline gives CDR1 MNHNS, CDR2 SASEGT. The CDR3 region has the DNA TGTGCCAGCAGTGACGTGGCAGTGGTTTACGAGCAGTACTTC. Translated: CASSDVAVVYEQYF.

The chain combines TRBV7-9 with TRBJ2-3; the D is unclear. Deletions cut 3 bases from V and 5 bases from J, with 6 bases between. This CDR3 comprises 12 residues. Germline V gene lookup returns CDR1 SEHNR and CDR2 FQNEAQ (reference sequence). The CDR3 DNA sequence: TGTGCCAGCAGCTTCATAGGAGATACGCAGTATTTT. Protein product: CASSFIGDTQYF.